What follows is one TCR beta chain and its context. The entry originates in a study of blood T cell repertoires in COVID-19. About the study: Samples came from the United States, Italy and Spain, spanning acute and convalescent COVID-19. PBMCs, B-cell-depleted T cells, or T cells provided the cDNA or gDNA that made up the material.

Either two negative PCRs, clearance, or symptom resolution qualified Cohort 3 donors as recovered. Methods used by the authors: Amplification with reference gene primers provided the estimates of nucleated cell counts. The repertoire was sequenced with immunoSEQ multiplex PCR; TCRdb's copy has only in-frame clones and lacks some. The DNA gave D and trimming, while V, J and clone size come from that table. This sample has about 370,000 clones, with roughly nine tenths found just once. With V trimmed by 4 bases and J by 4 bases, 10 bases remained unmatched. The CDR3 totals 17 residues. Germline V gene data show CDR1 as SGHRS and CDR2 as YFSETQ.

The source is a man between 18 and 29 years old who had recovered from COVID-19. The sequenced sample consisted of PBMCs or T cells enriched from blood (not recorded which). The chain combines TRBV5-1 with TRBJ2-2; 10 positions agree with TRBD1. CDR3 protein: CASSDPGTGVSTGELFF. DNA for the CDR3: TGCGCCAGCAGCGACCCCGGGACAGGGGTTTCCACCGGGGAGCTGTTTTTT.